The clone carrying this TCR beta chain was recorded a few times. The entry originates in a study of blood T cell repertoires in COVID-19. Produced via immunoSEQ multiplex PCR; TCRdb's table is partial and in-frame only. Of approximately 100,000 clones listed, around 85% are singletons. This CDR3 has 17 amino acids. Germline V CDR1 and CDR2: LGHDT, YNNKEL (reference sequence). The V and J ends lost 4 bases and 1 base respectively, with 19 bases between them. This clonotype originated in a human donor in a cohort sampled during active COVID-19. This chain uses TRBV3-1 (or the pseudogene TRBV3-2) with TRBJ1-1; TRBD1 might be the D (6 bases). The sequenced sample was peripheral blood. CDR3 amino acids: CASSPSRDTRPNTEAFF. The DNA of the CDR3 is TGTGCCAGCAGCCCCAGCCGGGACACACGCCCGAACACTGAAGCTTTCTTT.